This T cell receptor beta chain stems from a study of vaccination and CD4 T cells after COVID-19. For this clonotype: What it recognizes is unknown.

Germline V gene sequence: CDR1 GTSNPN, CDR2 SVGIG (reference sequence). V gave up 3 bases and J gave up 6 bases; unmatched junction bases: 11. The CDR3 totals 15 residues. The treatment is: approximately 11-day PBMC culture with coronavirus spike peptide pools or control peptides (ViraFEST assay). Cultured CD4+ T cells had their DNA profiled by the Oncomine TCR Beta short-read assay. TCRdb recomputed calls from the PCR reads with MiXCR, one row per CDR3 protein. The repertoire holds approximately 15,000 distinct CDR3 sequences, with roughly 27% as singletons. The sequence derives from a human donor with COVID-19. The chain is built from TRBV30 and TRBJ1-2, with 9 positions matching TRBD1. Specimen: cultured CD4+ T cells from blood. In DNA form, the CDR3 reads TGTGCCTGGAGCTCCGGGACAGGGAGAAAGAATGGCTACACCTTC. Translated, it gives CAWSSGTGRKNGYTF.